This TCR beta chain was documented in a study of T-cell reconstitution after alpha-beta-depleted transplantation in children. Per germline, CDR1 SGHVS and CDR2 FQNEAQ. The CDR3 is 13 residues long. On this clonotype: One end of the junction is discordant with germline, which a read error may explain.

Molecular barcoding with unique molecular identifiers was used for the TCRbeta library. TCRdb reprocessed the PCR reads with MiXCR, giving one entry per CDR3 protein. Of some 550,000 distinct CDR3 sequences in the sample, about a sixth were seen once. The source material was PBMCs from the stem cell graft donor, sampled from the stem cell graft. The TCR originated in a human donor who donated a stem cell graft to a child with acute lymphoblastic leukemia. J is TRBJ2-1 and V is TRBV7-8, with D hard to call. The CDR3, as DNA: TGTGCCAGCAGCTTGCAGTCCTACCTGGAGCGGTTCTTC. It yields the protein CASSLQSYLERFF.